The clone carrying this T cell receptor (beta chain) was observed a few times. Its antigen remains unidentified. The data were taken from a study of response to subunit inactivated influenza vaccine. The study's findings and limits: It was the authors' suggestion that each seasonal influenza vaccination recruits few new T cells.

TCRdb re-called the RT-PCR reads through MiXCR, storing one row per CDR3 protein. The sample has approximately 530,000 distinct CDR3 sequences, approximately 12% seen once; the top ten hold under 15%. The CDR3 totals 15 residues. With 4 bases removed from V and 2 bases from J, the gap between germline ends came to 13 bases. The germline gives CDR1 MNHEY, CDR2 SVGAGI. The TCR was taken from a man aged 45-65 years who received an inactivated influenza vaccine. This chain connects TRBV6-5 to TRBJ2-3; TRBD2 might be the D (6 bases). The starting material was PBMCs from blood, obtained about 40 days after vaccination. CDR3: CASSLAALATDTQYF. Written as DNA, the CDR3 is TGTGCCAGCAGTTTAGCGGCCTTGGCCACAGATACGCAGTATTTT.